These 5 T cell receptor beta chains originate from one sample sequenced in a study of shared clonotypes between healthy human individuals. Profiled with immunoSEQ multiplex PCR; TCRdb holds only in-frame clones, not every one. The sample shows around 1.6 million clones, 95% to 99% of them seen only once. Sequencing input: naive CD4+ T cells sorted from blood. Noted subset: CD45RA+ positively selected. The receptors derive from a man aged 25 to 40 in good health.

This chain connects TRBV5-6 to TRBJ2-7; 8 bases line up with TRBD2. Trimming at V came to 4 bases and at J to 0 bases, leaving 6 bases not matched to a gene. In germline, CDR1 is SGHDT, CDR2 YYEEEE. The CDR3 sequence is 15 residues long. The CDR3 loop reads CASSHMSGSSYEQYF. CDR3 nucleotide sequence: TGTGCCAGCAGCCATATGAGCGGGAGCTCCTACGAGCAGTACTTC.

V gene TRBV4-3 combines with J gene TRBJ2-1; D call uncertain. V lost 4 bases to trimming and J lost 4 bases, with 11 bases between them. The CDR3 contains 14 residues. Per germline, CDR1 LGHNA and CDR2 YSLEER. The CDR3 region has the DNA TGCGCCAGCAGCCGAAGTCTGGGTTACAATGAGCAGTTCTTC. This encodes CASSRSLGYNEQFF.

This rearrangement joins TRBV25-1 to TRBJ1-4; possibly TRBD1 for D (6 bases). CDR1 and CDR2 from the germline V gene are MGHDK and SYGVNS. V was trimmed by 5 bases and J by 7 bases, leaving 17 bases between them. The CDR3 has 15 residues. CDR3 coding DNA: TGTGCCAGCAGTCAGGGTGGGGGGCTAGGTGAAAAACTGTTTTTT. Its protein product is CASSQGGGLGEKLFF.

Only one count was recorded for this clone. This sample also contains other DNA sequences that code for the same CDR3. The chain combines TRBV7-3 with TRBJ2-1; the D gene is possibly TRBD1 (6 bases). V lost 3 bases, J lost 6 bases, and 9 bases lay in between. Germline V lookup: CDR1 SGHTA, CDR2 FQGTGA. The CDR3 extends over 13 amino acids. DNA for the CDR3: TGTGCCAGCAGCTTGCGAGGGGGCAATGAGCAGTTCTTC. This encodes CASSLRGGNEQFF.

The V gene is TRBV2, the J gene TRBJ2-1; TRBD2 matches at 9 bases. Per the germline V gene, CDR1 is SNHLY and CDR2 is FYNNEI. CDR3 length: 15 residues. V lost 8 bases, J lost 5 bases, and 10 bases stayed unmatched. This CDR3 reads CASGRIAGAHNEQFF. The CDR3, as DNA: TGTGCCAGCGGGAGGATAGCGGGAGCCCACAATGAGCAGTTCTTC.